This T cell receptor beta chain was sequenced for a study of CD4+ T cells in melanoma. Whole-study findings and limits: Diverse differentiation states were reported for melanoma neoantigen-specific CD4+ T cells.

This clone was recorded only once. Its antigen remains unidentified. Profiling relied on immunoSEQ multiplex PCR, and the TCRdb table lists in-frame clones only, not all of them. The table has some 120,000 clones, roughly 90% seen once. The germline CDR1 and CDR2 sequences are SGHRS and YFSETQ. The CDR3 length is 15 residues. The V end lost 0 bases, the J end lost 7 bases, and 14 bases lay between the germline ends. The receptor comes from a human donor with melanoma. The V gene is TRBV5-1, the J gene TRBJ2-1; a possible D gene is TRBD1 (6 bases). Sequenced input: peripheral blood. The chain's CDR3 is CASSLATDRRNEQFF. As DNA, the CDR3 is TGCGCCAGCAGCTTGGCCACAGACAGGAGAAATGAGCAGTTCTTC.